The 8 T cell receptor beta chains below were found in one sample sequenced in a study of blood T cell repertoires in COVID-19 (dated by TCRdb to 2020 to 2022). The library came from the immunoSEQ multiplex PCR assay. TCRdb holds this immuneACCESS table with in-frame rearrangements only. Some clones are missing; in checked studies, unresolved V genes explain under half, and the rest has no known cause. The sample table records 120,000 or so clones; about 86% of these occur just once. The ten largest clones capture more than 2% of the sample. Sequencing was done on a sample of peripheral blood. The receptors stem from a woman aged 50 to 60 with acute or convalescent COVID-19.

The chain couples TRBV9 to TRBJ2-6; TRBD2 might be the D (5 bases). This CDR3 has 18 amino acids. Germline assignment: CDR1 SGDLS and CDR2 YYNGEE. Trimming took 0 bases from V and 0 from J, leaving 13 bases between them. The CDR3 here is CASSVGLEESSGANVLTF. For the CDR3, the DNA is TGTGCCAGCAGCGTAGGTCTGGAGGAGAGCTCTGGGGCCAACGTCCTGACTTTC. The full variable domain, its missing parts supplied by reference TRBV9 and TRBJ2-6, is DSGVTQTPKHLITATGQRVTLRCSPRSGDLSVYWYQQSLDQGLQFLIQYYNGEERAKGNILERFSAQQFPDLHSELNLSSLELGDSALYFCASSVGLEESSGANVLTFGAGSRLTVL.

The chain employs TRBV3-1 (or the pseudogene TRBV3-2) and TRBJ1-1, with TRBD1 matching over 7 bases. Trimming took 4 bases from V and 11 from J; bases not matched to a gene: 7. Looked up from germline, CDR1 is LGHDT and CDR2 is YNNKEL (reference sequence). This CDR3 region has 12 residues. In nucleotides, the CDR3 is TGTGCCAGCAGCCTAAGACAGGGTATCGCTTTCTTT. It yields the protein CASSLRQGIAFF.

J is TRBJ1-2 and V is TRBV7-2; no clear D. CDR1 and CDR2 (germline): SGHTA, FQGNSA. The V gene lost 2 bases and the J gene lost 8 bases, with 12 bases spanning the gap. This CDR3 has 13 amino acids. The CDR3 here is CASSLNLGRGYTF. The CDR3 DNA reads TGTGCCAGCAGCTTAAACTTAGGGAGAGGCTACACCTTC.

V usage is TRBV6-5 and J usage is TRBJ2-7; 8 positions match TRBD2. V shed 6 bases and J 7 bases; nucleotides not matched to a gene: 11. CDR3 length: 14 amino acids. Per the germline V gene, CDR1 is MNHEY and CDR2 is SVGAGI. The DNA for the CDR3 is TGTGCCAGCAGGATTCTCGGGGGGGCTAAAGAGCAGTACTTC. Its protein is CASRILGGAKEQYF.

The chain links TRBV7-2 to TRBJ1-1; no definite D call. V was cut by 2 bases and J by 3 bases, with 7 bases left in between. CDR1 SGHTA and CDR2 FQGNSA come from the germline V gene. The CDR3 sequence is 13 residues long. CDR3 coding DNA: TGTGCCAGCAGCTTAATTGAGGACACTGAAGCTTTCTTT. Translated, it gives CASSLIEDTEAFF.

The gene calls are TRBV3-1 (or the pseudogene TRBV3-2) and TRBJ2-2, with 10 positions matching TRBD2. This CDR3 is 18 amino acids long. Per the germline V gene, CDR1 is LGHDT and CDR2 is YNNKEL (reference sequence). Trimming at V came to 0 bases and at J to 2 bases, leaving 6 bases not matched to a gene. In DNA form, the CDR3 reads TGTGCCAGCAGCCAAGACGTACTAGCGGGGATTAACACCGGGGAGCTGTTTTTT. It codes for CASSQDVLAGINTGELFF.

The J gene is TRBJ1-1, the V gene TRBV6-5; D unresolved. Germline V gene data show CDR1 as MNHEY and CDR2 as SVGAGI. The CDR3 is 14 residues long. Trimming stripped 6 bases from V and 0 bases from J, with 11 bases between. In DNA, the CDR3 is TGTGCCAGCAGCCTGACACTTATGAACACTGAAGCTTTCTTT. Its translation: CASSLTLMNTEAFF.

The CDR3 DNA sequence: TGTGCCAGCAGCCGCTTGAGAGGTTCTTCTGGGGCCAACGTCCTGACTTTC. Its translation is CASSRLRGSSGANVLTF. This chain links TRBV14 with TRBJ2-6; no reliable D call. The V gene's germline CDR1 is SGHDN and CDR2 FVKESK. The CDR3 sequence is 17 residues long. Trimming took off 4 bases at V and 1 base at J, with 14 bases between the two ends.